Included here is one T cell receptor beta chain sequence, with context. This sample stems from a study of blood T cell repertoires in COVID-19. Study summary: COVID-19 samples, acute and convalescent, were from the United States, Italy and Spain. Sample material is recorded as cDNA or gDNA derived from T cells, B-cell-depleted T cells, or PBMCs.

Patients from Seattle were sampled longitudinally, starting during active infection. Trimming pared 0 bases from V and 3 bases from J, leaving 11 bases between. CDR1 and CDR2 (germline): SGHNT, YYREEE (reference sequence). The CDR3 sequence is 15 residues long. Study processing details: By means of reference gene primer amplification, nucleated cell counts were estimated. Sequencing used immunoSEQ multiplex PCR; TCRdb keeps in-frame clones, though not all of them. The V and J calls and clone size are taken from that table; D and trimming were inferred from the DNA. The sample holds a few hundred thousand clones, 90% seen once.

The TCR originated in a middle-aged woman with COVID-19, enrolled during active disease. The chain couples TRBV5-4 to TRBJ2-3; no firm D call. The sequencing input was peripheral blood. CDR3: CASSLGFRGTDTQYF. The CDR3 bases are TGTGCCAGCAGCTTGGGTTTCCGAGGTACAGATACGCAGTATTTT.